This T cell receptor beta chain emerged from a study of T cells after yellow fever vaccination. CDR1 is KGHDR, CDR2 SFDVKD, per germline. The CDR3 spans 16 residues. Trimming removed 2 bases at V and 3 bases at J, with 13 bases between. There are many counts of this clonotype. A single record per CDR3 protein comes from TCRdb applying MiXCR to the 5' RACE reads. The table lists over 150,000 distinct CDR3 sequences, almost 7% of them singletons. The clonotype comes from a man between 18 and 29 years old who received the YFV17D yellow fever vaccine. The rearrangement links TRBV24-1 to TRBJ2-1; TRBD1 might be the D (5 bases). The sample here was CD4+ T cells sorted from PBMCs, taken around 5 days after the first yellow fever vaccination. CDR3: CATSDYQGKDYNEQFF. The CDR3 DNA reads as TGTGCCACCAGTGATTATCAGGGTAAGGACTACAATGAGCAGTTCTTC.